The subject of this entry is one TCR beta chain. Antigen unknown. Only in-frame clones appear in the TCRdb table, and some are missing; sequencing was by immunoSEQ multiplex PCR. The sample has about 160,000 clones; roughly nine tenths are singletons. This sample is drawn from a study of T cell responses to AZD1222 COVID-19 vaccine. Study-level points and caveats: Repertoires were obtained solely post-peak T cell response.

With 0 bases clipped from V and 1 base from J, the junction kept 5 bases outside the gene matches. Germline V CDR1 and CDR2: SEHNR, FQNEAQ (reference sequence). The CDR3 covers 17 residues. The sample consisted of peripheral blood, taken on day 0 of AZD1222 vaccination. The TCR comes from an adult in good health. The chain uses TRBV7-9 and TRBJ1-4, with 7 bases that match TRBD1. The CDR3 region has the DNA TGTGCCAGCAGCTTAGCTCGACAGGGTCTAACTAATGAAAAACTGTTTTTT. It specifies CASSLARQGLTNEKLFF.